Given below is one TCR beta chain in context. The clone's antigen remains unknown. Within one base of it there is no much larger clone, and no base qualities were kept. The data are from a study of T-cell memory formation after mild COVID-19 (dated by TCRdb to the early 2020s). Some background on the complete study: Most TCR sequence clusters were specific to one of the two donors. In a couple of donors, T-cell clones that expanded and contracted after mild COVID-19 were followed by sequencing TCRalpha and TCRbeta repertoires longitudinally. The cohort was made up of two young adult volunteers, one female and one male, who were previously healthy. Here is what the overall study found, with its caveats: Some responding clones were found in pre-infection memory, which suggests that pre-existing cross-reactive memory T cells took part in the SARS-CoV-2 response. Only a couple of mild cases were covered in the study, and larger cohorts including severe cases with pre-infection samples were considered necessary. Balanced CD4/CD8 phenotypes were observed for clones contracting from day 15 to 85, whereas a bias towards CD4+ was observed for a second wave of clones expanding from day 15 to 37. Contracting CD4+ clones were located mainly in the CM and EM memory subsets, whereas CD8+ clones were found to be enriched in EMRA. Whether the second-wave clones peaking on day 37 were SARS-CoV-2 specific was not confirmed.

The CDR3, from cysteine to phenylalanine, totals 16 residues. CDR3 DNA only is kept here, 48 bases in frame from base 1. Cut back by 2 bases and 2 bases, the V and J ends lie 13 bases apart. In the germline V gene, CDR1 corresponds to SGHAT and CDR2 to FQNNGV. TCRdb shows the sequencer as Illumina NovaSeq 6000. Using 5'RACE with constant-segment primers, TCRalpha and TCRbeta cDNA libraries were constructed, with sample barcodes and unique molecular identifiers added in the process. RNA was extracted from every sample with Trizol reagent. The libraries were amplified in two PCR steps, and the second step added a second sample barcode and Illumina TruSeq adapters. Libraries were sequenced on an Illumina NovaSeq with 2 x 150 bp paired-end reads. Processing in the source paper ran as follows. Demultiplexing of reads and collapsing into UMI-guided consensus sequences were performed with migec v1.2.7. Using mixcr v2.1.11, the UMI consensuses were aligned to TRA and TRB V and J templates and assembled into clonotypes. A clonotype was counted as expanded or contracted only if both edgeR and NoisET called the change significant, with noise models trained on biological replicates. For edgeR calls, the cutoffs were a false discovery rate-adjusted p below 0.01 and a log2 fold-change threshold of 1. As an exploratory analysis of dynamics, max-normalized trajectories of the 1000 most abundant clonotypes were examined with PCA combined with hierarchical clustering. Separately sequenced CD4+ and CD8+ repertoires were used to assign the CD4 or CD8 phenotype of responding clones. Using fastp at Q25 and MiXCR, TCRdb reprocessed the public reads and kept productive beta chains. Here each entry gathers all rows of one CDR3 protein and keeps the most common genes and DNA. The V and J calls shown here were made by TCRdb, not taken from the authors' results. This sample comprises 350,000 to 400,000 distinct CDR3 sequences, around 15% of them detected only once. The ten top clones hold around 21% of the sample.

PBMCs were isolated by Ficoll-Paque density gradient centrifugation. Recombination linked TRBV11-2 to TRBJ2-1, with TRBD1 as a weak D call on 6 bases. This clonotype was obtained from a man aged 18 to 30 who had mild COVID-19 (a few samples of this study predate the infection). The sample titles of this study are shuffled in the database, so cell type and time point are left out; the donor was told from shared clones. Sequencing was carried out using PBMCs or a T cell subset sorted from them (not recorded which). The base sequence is TGTGCCAGCAGCTTACTGGCAGGGGACGCCTACAATGAGCAGTTCTTC. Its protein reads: CASSLLAGDAYNEQFF.